A selection of T cell receptor beta chains follows, all from one sample in a study of identical twins. MiXCR was run by TCRdb on the 5' RACE reads, yielding one entry per CDR3 protein. The sample records about 890,000 distinct CDR3 sequences, 9% to 15% being singletons. The sample was also reused in another study, on yellow fever vaccine responses in identical twins.

Specimen: PBMCs. These receptors were collected from a woman between 18 and 29 years old in good health. The CDR3 runs from the conserved cysteine through the conserved F or W. The D gene is left open where the match is weak. The size field is filled for only some rows; it gives once, few, many or a size class.

>TRBD2|TRBJ2-2|few|TRBV5-1
CASSFLTSGRNSGELFF
TGCGCCAGCAGCTTTCTAACTAGCGGGAGGAATTCCGGGGAGCTGTTTTTT
>TRBD2|TRBJ2-1|many|TRBV15
CATSTLSGRSSYNEQFF
TGTGCCACCAGCACCCTTAGCGGGAGGTCCTCCTACAATGAGCAGTTCTTC
>TRBD1|TRBJ2-2|NA|TRBV12-3/TRBV12-4
CASSFPAGTGAGELFF
TGTGCCAGCAGTTTCCCCGCCGGGACAGGGGCCGGGGAGCTGTTTTTT
>TRBD2|TRBJ2-1|NA|TRBV4-2
CASSEIRGTSGSSYNEQFF
TGTGCCAGCAGCGAAATCCGAGGGACTAGCGGGAGTTCCTACAATGAGCAGTTCTTC
>NA|TRBJ2-1|many|TRBV5-5
CASSLAHGRYEQFF
TGTGCCAGCAGCTTGGCCCATGGGCGCTATGAGCAGTTCTTC
>TRBD2|TRBJ2-7|few|TRBV10-3
CAISEALAGTYEQYF
TGTGCCATCAGTGAGGCACTAGCGGGTACCTACGAGCAGTACTTC
>TRBD2|TRBJ2-1|few|TRBV6-1
CASTRNQAGDFFF
TGTGCCAGCACCCGGAATCAAGCGGGAGATTTCTTCTTC
>TRBD2|TRBJ2-7|few|TRBV29-1
CSVAAGIAYEQYF
TGCAGCGTTGCAGCGGGGATTGCCTACGAGCAGTACTTC
>NA|TRBJ1-4|NA|TRBV20-1
CSASQGGEKLFF
TGCAGTGCTAGCCAGGGAGGGGAAAAACTGTTTTTT
>TRBD2|TRBJ2-1|once|TRBV2
CASRRLAGVNNEQFF
TGTGCCAGCAGAAGACTAGCGGGAGTCAACAATGAGCAGTTCTTC
>NA|TRBJ1-1|NA|TRBV7-6
CASTLGVGGRENTEAFF
TGTGCCAGCACCCTGGGGGTAGGGGGTCGAGAGAACACTGAAGCTTTCTTT
>TRBD2|TRBJ2-1|few|TRBV20-1
CSARDSAGGQNEQFF
TGCAGTGCTAGAGATTCAGCGGGAGGGCAAAATGAGCAGTTCTTC
>NA|TRBJ1-4|many|TRBV12-3/TRBV12-4
CASSLGQPEEKLFF
TGTGCCAGCAGTTTAGGACAGCCGGAAGAAAAACTGTTTTTT
>NA|TRBJ2-3|NA|TRBV11-2
CASSLTSYPTDTQYF
TGTGCCAGCAGCTTAACGAGTTATCCCACAGATACGCAGTATTTT
>NA|TRBJ2-1|NA|TRBV5-1
CASSLEDLNNEQFF
TGCGCCAGCAGCTTAGAGGACTTAAACAATGAGCAGTTCTTC
>NA|TRBJ2-1|few|TRBV3-1
CASSRRERNEQFF
TGTGCCAGCAGCAGAAGGGAGAGAAATGAGCAGTTCTTC
>NA|TRBJ1-6|few|TRBV27
CASSPSRHRDSPLHF
TGTGCCAGCAGCCCTTCGCGACACAGGGACTCACCCCTCCACTTT
>TRBD1|TRBJ2-7|NA|TRBV5-1
CASSLSLPRGLYEQYF
TGCGCCAGCAGCCTCTCTTTGCCCAGGGGGCTCTACGAGCAGTACTTC
>NA|TRBJ2-1|NA|TRBV7-7
CASSSRLDSYNEQFF
TGTGCCAGCAGCTCGCGCTTGGATTCCTACAATGAGCAGTTCTTC
>NA|TRBJ2-7|few|TRBV7-8
CASTITGGYEQYF
TGTGCCAGCACCATAACTGGGGGCTACGAGCAGTACTTC
>TRBD2|TRBJ2-1|few|TRBV24-1
CATSESTGTSGRGAYNEQFF
TGTGCCACCAGTGAGTCCACCGGGACTAGCGGGAGAGGGGCCTACAATGAGCAGTTCTTC
>NA|TRBJ2-1|NA|TRBV4-1
CASSGTPSSYNEQFF
TGCGCCAGCAGCGGGACACCTAGCTCCTACAATGAGCAGTTCTTC
>TRBD1|TRBJ1-3|few|TRBV5-1
CASSPGGAGGNTIYF
TGCGCCAGCAGTCCAGGGGGCGCGGGAGGAAACACCATATATTTT
>NA|TRBJ1-5|few|TRBV20-1
CSAVRDGEVQPQHF
TGCAGTGCTGTCAGGGATGGGGAGGTTCAGCCCCAGCATTTT
>NA|TRBJ1-1|NA|TRBV13
CASSSRHLNTEAFF
TGTGCCAGCAGCTCCCGACACCTGAACACTGAAGCTTTCTTT
>TRBD1|TRBJ2-7|many|TRBV10-3
CAISDDRAYEQYF
TGTGCCATCAGTGACGACAGGGCCTACGAGCAGTACTTC
>TRBD2|TRBJ2-3|NA|TRBV5-1
CASSSTGTSVSTDTQYF
TGCGCCAGCAGCTCGACCGGGACTAGCGTTAGCACAGATACGCAGTATTTT
>TRBD1|TRBJ1-1|many|TRBV5-1
CASKGRGYEAFF
TGCGCCAGCAAGGGCAGGGGGTATGAAGCTTTCTTT
>TRBD1|TRBJ1-5|NA|TRBV10-3
CAIGGQGDVNNQPQHF
TGTGCCATCGGGGGACAGGGGGATGTGAACAATCAGCCCCAGCATTTT
>NA|TRBJ1-2|NA|TRBV12-3/TRBV12-4
CASSPDGTGGGYTF
TGTGCCAGCAGTCCGGACGGCACGGGCGGTGGCTACACCTTC
>NA|TRBJ1-1|few|TRBV7-2
CASSLGPGSGNTEAFF
TGTGCCAGCAGCTTAGGACCGGGGTCAGGGAACACTGAAGCTTTCTTT
>NA|TRBJ2-1|many|TRBV12-3/TRBV12-4
CASSGELGRDNEQFF
TGTGCCAGCAGTGGGGAACTGGGCAGGGATAATGAGCAGTTCTTC
>TRBD1|TRBJ1-2|few|TRBV27
CASRPTAGTESHGYTF
TGTGCCAGCAGACCCACCGCCGGGACAGAGAGTCATGGCTACACCTTC
>NA|TRBJ2-3|many|TRBV12-3/TRBV12-4
CASSFPPADTQYF
TGTGCCAGCAGCTTCCCTCCCGCAGATACGCAGTATTTT
>TRBD2|TRBJ2-5|many|TRBV28
CASSKEWSGRETQYF
TGTGCCAGCAGTAAGGAGTGGAGCGGGAGGGAGACCCAGTACTTC
>NA|TRBJ2-1|few|TRBV19
CASSISVYQSSYNEQFF
TGTGCCAGTAGTATTAGCGTCTATCAAAGCTCCTACAATGAGCAGTTCTTC
>TRBD1|TRBJ1-1|NA|TRBV5-4
CASNAGTGAGNTEAFF
TGTGCCAGCAACGCCGGGACAGGGGCGGGAAACACTGAAGCTTTCTTT
>TRBD2|TRBJ2-5|few|TRBV13
CASSLTGNRGDQETQYF
TGTGCCAGCAGTTTGACCGGGAACCGGGGGGACCAAGAGACCCAGTACTTC
>TRBD1|TRBJ2-5|few|TRBV19
CASRRDRESPHLKETQYF
TGTGCCAGTAGAAGGGACAGGGAGAGCCCACACCTAAAAGAGACCCAGTACTTC
>NA|TRBJ2-1|NA|TRBV7-9
CASTAGPVTEQFF
TGTGCCAGTACAGCGGGCCCGGTAACTGAGCAGTTCTTC
>NA|TRBJ1-4|few|TRBV15
CATSRDFLGHPSPGNEKLFF
TGTGCCACCAGCAGAGATTTTTTAGGGCACCCCTCGCCGGGGAATGAAAAACTGTTTTTT
>NA|TRBJ2-7|NA|TRBV23-1
CASTFGQVSPISSYEQYF
TGCGCCAGCACGTTTGGGCAGGTGTCTCCTATTAGCTCCTACGAGCAGTACTTC
>NA|TRBJ2-7|NA|TRBV15
CATSRLGPPGHRASQYF
TGTGCCACCAGCAGATTGGGTCCGCCCGGCCACAGGGCCAGTCAGTACTTC
>NA|TRBJ2-1|many|TRBV28
CASRQGPYNEQFF
TGTGCCAGCAGACAGGGCCCCTACAATGAGCAGTTCTTC
>TRBD1|TRBJ2-1|many|TRBV15
CATSKTVQGYSYNEQFF
TGTGCCACCAGCAAAACGGTACAGGGGTACTCCTACAATGAGCAGTTCTTC
>NA|TRBJ2-5|NA|TRBV28
CASRGDRLLGTQYF
TGTGCCAGCAGGGGGGACCGCCTTTTAGGGACCCAGTACTTC
>TRBD1|TRBJ2-7|many|TRBV29-1
CSVGGTGTYEQYF
TGCAGCGTGGGGGGGACAGGGACCTACGAGCAGTACTTC
>TRBD2|TRBJ2-7|many|TRBV7-6
CASSLSASGSYEQYF
TGTGCCAGCAGCTTATCAGCTAGCGGGTCCTACGAGCAGTACTTC
>TRBD2|TRBJ2-7|few|TRBV20-1
CSAIHGLAGGTYEQYF
TGCAGTGCTATCCATGGACTAGCGGGAGGCACCTACGAGCAGTACTTC
>TRBD2|TRBJ2-7|NA|TRBV20-1
CSARDSSGSSEQYF
TGCAGTGCTAGAGATTCTAGCGGGAGTTCCGAGCAGTACTTC
>TRBD2|TRBJ2-1|few|TRBV2
CASSAEASGSNEQFF
TGTGCCAGCAGTGCCGAGGCTAGCGGATCCAATGAGCAGTTCTTC
>NA|TRBJ2-5|few|TRBV20-1
CSAAGEDSPYQETQYF
TGCAGTGCTGCCGGAGAGGACTCCCCGTACCAAGAGACCCAGTACTTC
>TRBD2|TRBJ2-5|few|TRBV25-1
CASRPGLAGGVSETQYF
TGTGCCAGCAGGCCCGGACTAGCGGGGGGAGTTTCAGAGACCCAGTACTTC
>NA|TRBJ2-2|few|TRBV20-1
CSASLDRENTGELFF
TGCAGTGCTAGCTTAGACCGGGAGAACACCGGGGAGCTGTTTTTT
>NA|TRBJ2-5|NA|TRBV7-9
CASSLEAGETQYF
TGTGCCAGCAGCTTAGAGGCTGGAGAGACCCAGTACTTC